One and the same sample provided the 27 T cell receptor beta chains below, sequenced in a study of technical replicates of blood from a few donors. Profiled with immunoSEQ multiplex PCR; TCRdb holds only in-frame clones, not every one. In the table there are 55,000 to 70,000 clones, roughly 86% of which are singletons. The sequencing sample was made of PBMCs. All receptors come from a human donor in good health. Some clones in this sample may be carry-over from other donors' samples.

Only one count was recorded for this clone. Here the CDR3 reads CASSLGGAASTYEQYF. The CDR3 nucleotides read TGTGCCAGCAGCTTAGGGGGCGCGGCCAGTACCTACGAGCAGTACTTC. This chain connects TRBV7-2 to TRBJ2-7; possible D gene TRBD1, 5 bases. The germline V gene encodes CDR1 SGHTA and CDR2 FQGNSA. This CDR3 region has 16 residues. Trimming shortened V by 1 base and J by 2 bases, and 15 bases separated the two germline ends.

The rearrangement joins TRBV5-6 to TRBJ2-7, with TRBD2 matching 11 bases. V trimming: 4 bases; J trimming: 3 bases; junction bases outside the gene matches: 3. Germline assignment: CDR1 SGHDT and CDR2 YYEEEE. The CDR3 totals 14 residues. CDR3 sequence reads: CASSGGTSGYEQYF. Here the CDR3 DNA reads TGTGCCAGCAGCGGGGGGACTAGCGGCTACGAGCAGTACTTC.

The rearrangement links TRBV9 to TRBJ2-3, with a tentative D call TRBD2 (6 bases). Trimming removed 0 bases from V and 1 base from J, with 9 bases in between. The CDR3 length is 15 residues. CDR1 is SGDLS and CDR2 is YYNGEE in the germline V gene. The CDR3 loop reads CASSVGWGGTDTQYF. The CDR3 coding sequence is TGTGCCAGCAGCGTAGGCTGGGGGGGCACAGATACGCAGTATTTT.

This chain uses TRBV27 with TRBJ1-2; a weak D match, TRBD1 (5 bases). This CDR3 has 16 residues. V shed 5 bases and J shed 2 bases, with 18 bases lying between them. Per germline, CDR1 MNHEY and CDR2 SMNVEV (reference sequence). CDR3 DNA: TGTGCCAGCAGTGTCACGAGAGGTGGGGGGAACTATGGCTACACCTTC. Encoded protein: CASSVTRGGGNYGYTF.

The genes are TRBV4-1 and TRBJ1-2, with a weak D call TRBD1 (6 bases). CDR1 is MGHRA, CDR2 YSYEKL, per germline. This CDR3 contains 15 residues. Trimming shortened V by 0 bases and J by 1 base, and 9 bases separated the two germline ends. The CDR3 region is CASSQDRQVNYGYTF. The CDR3 DNA reads TGCGCCAGCAGCCAAGATCGACAGGTTAACTATGGCTACACCTTC.

This chain uses TRBV2 with TRBJ2-7; no firm D call. The CDR3 is 14 amino acids. The germline V gene encodes CDR1 SNHLY and CDR2 FYNNEI. Trimming removed 7 bases at V and 6 bases at J, with 19 bases between. CDR3 region: CASKYDTNTAEQYF. The DNA of the CDR3 is TGTGCCAGCAAGTATGACACCAATACAGCCGAGCAGTACTTC.

V gene TRBV6-6 combines with J gene TRBJ2-1; the match to TRBD2 covers 7 bases. J lost 4 bases, V lost 3 bases, and 9 bases had no gene match. The CDR3 sequence is 16 residues long. Germline V gene data show CDR1 as MNHNY and CDR2 as SVGAGI (reference sequence). The DNA for the CDR3 is TGTGCCAGCAGTTATCTAGCGGAACTGACTTACAATGAGCAGTTCTTC. Protein product: CASSYLAELTYNEQFF.

The rearrangement joins TRBV2 to TRBJ2-3; the match to TRBD2 covers 12 bases. This CDR3 region has 18 residues. Looked up from germline, CDR1 is SNHLY and CDR2 is FYNNEI. V lost 2 bases, J lost 5 bases, and 11 bases stayed unmatched. The CDR3 loop is CASSERGLASGGVDTQYF. CDR3 DNA: TGTGCCAGCAGTGAAAGGGGACTGGCTAGCGGGGGGGTAGATACGCAGTATTTT.

V gene TRBV6-1 combines with J gene TRBJ1-1; tentative D call: TRBD1 (6 bases). V lost 3 bases, J lost 0 bases, and 17 bases lay in between. This CDR3 has 17 residues. Germline V CDR1 and CDR2: MNHNS, SASEGT. The CDR3 loop is CASSDPTGPGVNTEAFF. The CDR3 DNA sequence: TGTGCCAGCAGTGACCCTACAGGTCCAGGGGTGAACACTGAAGCTTTCTTT.

Only one count was recorded for this clone. The chain uses TRBV18 and TRBJ2-3; TRBD1 agrees at 7 bases. The CDR3 is made up of 15 amino acids. V was pared by 3 bases and J by 0 bases, with 3 bases of the junction left unmatched. CDR1 and CDR2 (germline): KGHSH, LQKENI. CDR3 amino acids: CASSPLGQSTDTQYF. The CDR3 DNA is TGTGCCAGCTCACCGTTGGGACAGAGCACAGATACGCAGTATTTT.

The chain links TRBV11-2 to TRBJ1-2; a possible D gene is TRBD1 (6 bases). CDR3 length: 15 residues. CDR1 and CDR2 from the germline V gene are SGHAT and FQNNGV. V dropped 5 bases and J dropped 0 bases, with 13 bases sitting between them. CDR3 sequence reads: CASSQGPGTNYGYTF. In DNA form, the CDR3 reads TGTGCCAGCAGCCAGGGGCCGGGAACTAACTATGGCTACACCTTC.

The CDR3: CAWSVKGAGEKLFF. CDR3 sequence (DNA): TGTGCCTGGAGTGTAAAAGGGGCTGGAGAAAAACTGTTTTTT. The gene calls are TRBV30 and TRBJ1-4; tentatively, D is TRBD1 (5 bases). V lost 0 bases and J lost 8, with 13 bases in between. CDR3 length: 14 amino acids. CDR1 and CDR2 (germline): GTSNPN, SVGIG (reference sequence).

V usage is TRBV4-3 and J usage is TRBJ2-1; TRBD2 matches 14 bases. Trimming cost V 0 bases and J 7 bases; bases outside gene matches: 5. The length of the CDR3 is 17 residues. Germline CDR1 is LGHNA and CDR2 is YSLEER. The CDR3 sequence: CASSQDRGLAGVNEQFF. The CDR3 coding sequence is TGCGCCAGCAGCCAAGATAGGGGACTAGCGGGAGTTAATGAGCAGTTCTTC.

This sequence joins TRBV5-6 and TRBJ2-7; 8 nucleotides match TRBD1. Germline V gives CDR1 SGHDT, CDR2 YYEEEE. This CDR3 has 15 residues. Germline trimming cut 0 bases from V and 4 bases from J; bases unmatched to any gene: 6. CDR3 sequence: CASSLGGRGRYEQYF. In DNA form, the CDR3 reads TGTGCCAGCAGCTTGGGAGGCAGGGGGCGGTACGAGCAGTACTTC.

The chain carries TRBV7-6 and TRBJ1-6, with 7 bases identical to TRBD1. Germline lookup yields CDR1 SGHVS and CDR2 FNYEAQ. Trimming removed 5 bases from V and 0 bases from J; junction bases left unmatched: 13. The CDR3 covers 19 residues. The CDR3: CASSPRGAGGSSYNSPLHF. For the CDR3, the DNA is TGTGCCAGCAGCCCAAGGGGGGCAGGGGGAAGCTCCTATAATTCACCCCTCCACTTT.

The chain joins TRBV15 to TRBJ1-1; 9 bases align to TRBD1. This CDR3 has 17 residues. The germline V gene encodes CDR1 LNHNV and CDR2 YYDKDF (reference sequence). V shed 5 bases, J shed 0 bases, and the junction held 10 bases outside the gene matches. The CDR3 protein is CATSPGPGQGMNTEAFF. CDR3 DNA: TGTGCCACCAGCCCCGGGCCGGGACAGGGCATGAACACTGAAGCTTTCTTT.

The chain is built from TRBV21-1 and TRBJ2-1; TRBD1 is taken as the D call from the table, unchecked against the DNA. TRBV21-1 is recorded as a pseudogene. The CDR3 loop spans 17 amino acids. CDR3 sequence reads: CASSKGRDRFACNEQFF. The CDR3 DNA reads as TGTGCCAGCAGCAAAGGTCGGGACAGATTTGCATGCAATGAGCAGTTCTTC.

The chain carries TRBV2 and TRBJ2-7; 10 bases agree with TRBD1. CDR3 length: 14 amino acids. CDR1 and CDR2 from the germline V gene are SNHLY and FYNNEI. Unmatched junction bases numbered 3, after V lost 5 bases and J lost 2 bases. The CDR3 DNA reads as TGTGCCAGCAGTCCGACAGGGGGCACCTACGAGCAGTACTTC. Translated, it gives CASSPTGGTYEQYF.

The genes are TRBV5-4 and TRBJ2-3, with a possible D match to TRBD1 (5 bases). The V end was cut by 4 bases, the J end by 0 bases, with 12 bases between. CDR1 SGHNT and CDR2 YYREEE come from the germline V gene (reference sequence). This CDR3 is built from 15 residues. This CDR3 is CASSPWGGSTDTQYF. The CDR3 DNA sequence: TGTGCCAGCAGCCCCTGGGGCGGTAGCACAGATACGCAGTATTTT.

This clone has only one observation. The V call is TRBV4-1, the J call TRBJ1-5; tentatively, D is TRBD1 (5 bases). V lost 4 bases, J lost 9 bases, and 19 bases lay in between. This CDR3 has 15 amino acids. Germline CDR1 is MGHRA and CDR2 is YSYEKL. CDR3 loop: CASSLDPTVGGPQHF. The CDR3 DNA sequence: TGCGCCAGCAGCCTAGACCCTACGGTCGGGGGGCCCCAGCATTTT.

The chain recombines TRBV6-7 with TRBJ1-1; a weak D match, TRBD1 (6 bases). TRBV6-7 carries the ORF label, with uncertain function. This CDR3 region has 12 residues. Trimming removed 8 bases from V and 3 bases from J, with 10 bases in between. CDR3 in DNA: TGTGCCAGCGGGGGGGCAGACACTGAAGCTTTCTTT. This translates into CASGGADTEAFF.

This rearrangement joins TRBV6-1 to TRBJ1-5; TRBD1 might be the D (5 bases). Trimming stripped 3 bases from V and 2 bases from J, with 5 bases between. Germline V CDR1 and CDR2: MNHNS, SASEGT. The CDR3 spans 13 residues. CDR3 in DNA: TGTGCCAGCAGTGAGACAGGCAATCAGCCCCAGCATTTT. Protein sequence: CASSETGNQPQHF.

The J gene is TRBJ2-7, the V gene TRBV2, with TRBD1 as a possible D gene (5 bases). The CDR3 contains 14 residues. With 7 bases removed from V and 5 bases from J, the gap between germline ends came to 18 bases. Germline V CDR1 and CDR2: SNHLY, FYNNEI. CDR3 loop: CASIRGQDPNEQYF. The CDR3 DNA reads TGTGCCAGCATCCGAGGACAAGACCCCAACGAGCAGTACTTC.

This sequence joins TRBV7-2 and TRBJ2-2; TRBD2 aligns across 10 bases. CDR1 SGHTA and CDR2 FQGNSA come from the germline V gene. The junction had 4 bases not matched to a gene; V was cut back by 3 bases and J by 9 bases. The CDR3 loop spans 14 amino acids. The CDR3, as DNA: TGTGCCAGCAGCTTGACTAGCGGGCGGCGGGAGCTGTTTTTT. This gives the protein CASSLTSGRRELFF.

This rearrangement joins TRBV5-1 to TRBJ2-1; 8 nucleotides match TRBD2. There are 15 residues in the CDR3. Trimming cost V 4 bases and J 8 bases; bases outside gene matches: 11. Looked up from germline, CDR1 is SGHRS and CDR2 is YFSETQ. The CDR3 sequence: CASSPPGLELYEQFF. The CDR3 DNA reads as TGCGCCAGCAGCCCACCGGGACTAGAATTATATGAGCAGTTCTTC.

The chain carries TRBV11-3 and TRBJ2-5, with D perhaps matching TRBD1 (5 bases). V dropped 5 bases and J dropped 5 bases, with 9 bases sitting between them. Germline V gene sequence: CDR1 SGHNT, CDR2 YENEEA. This CDR3 spans 12 amino acids. The CDR3 reads CASSQGEETQYF. The CDR3 nucleotides are TGTGCCAGCAGCCAGGGCGAGGAGACCCAGTACTTC.

CDR3 amino acids: CASSQAPRNSPLHF. The CDR3, as DNA: TGCGCCAGCAGCCAAGCACCTAGGAATTCACCCCTCCACTTT. The chain couples TRBV4-3 to TRBJ1-6; no clear D. CDR3 size: 14 residues. Germline CDR1 is LGHNA and CDR2 is YSLEER. With 1 base removed from V and 7 bases from J, the gap between germline ends came to 8 bases.